Included here is one T cell receptor (beta chain) sequence, with context. This sample was included in a study of blood T cell repertoires in COVID-19. Trimming cost V 2 bases and J 5 bases; bases outside gene matches: 11. Germline V gene sequence: CDR1 LNHDA, CDR2 SQIVND (reference sequence). There are 18 residues in the CDR3. TCRdb's copy holds only in-frame clones and misses some; the assay was immunoSEQ multiplex PCR. The table has 120,000 or so clones, 70% to 90% seen once. The rearrangement links TRBV19 to TRBJ2-2, with 10 bases aligning to TRBD2. The sequenced material came from peripheral blood. This receptor was taken from a woman aged 55-69 years with acute or convalescent COVID-19. CDR3 loop: CASSIFLSETSGTGELFF. The CDR3 coding sequence is TGTGCCAGTAGTATATTTCTATCCGAGACTAGCGGGACCGGGGAGCTGTTTTTT.